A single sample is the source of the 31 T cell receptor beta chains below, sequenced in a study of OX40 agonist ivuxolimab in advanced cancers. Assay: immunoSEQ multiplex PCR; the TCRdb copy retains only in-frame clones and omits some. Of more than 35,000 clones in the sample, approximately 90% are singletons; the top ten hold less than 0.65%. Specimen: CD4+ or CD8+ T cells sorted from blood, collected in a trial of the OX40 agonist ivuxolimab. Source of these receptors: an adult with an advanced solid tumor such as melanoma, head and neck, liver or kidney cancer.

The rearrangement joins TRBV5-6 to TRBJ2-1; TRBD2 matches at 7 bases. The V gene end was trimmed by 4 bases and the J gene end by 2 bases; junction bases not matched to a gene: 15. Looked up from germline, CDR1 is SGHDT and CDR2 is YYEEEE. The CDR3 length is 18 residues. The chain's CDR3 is CASSLTLGGSRTYNEQFF. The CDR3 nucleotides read TGTGCCAGCAGCCTCACCCTGGGGGGGAGTAGGACCTACAATGAGCAGTTCTTC.

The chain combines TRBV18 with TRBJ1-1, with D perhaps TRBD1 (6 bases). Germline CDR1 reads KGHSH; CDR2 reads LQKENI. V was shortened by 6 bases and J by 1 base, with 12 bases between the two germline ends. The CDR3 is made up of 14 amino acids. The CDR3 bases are TGTGCCAGCTCCCTACGACAGGAGAACACTGAAGCTTTCTTT. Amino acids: CASSLRQENTEAFF.

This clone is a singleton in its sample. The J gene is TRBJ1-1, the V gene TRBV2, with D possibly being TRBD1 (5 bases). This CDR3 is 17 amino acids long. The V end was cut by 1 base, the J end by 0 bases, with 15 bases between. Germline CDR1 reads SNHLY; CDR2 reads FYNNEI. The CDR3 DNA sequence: TGTGCCAGCAGTGAAGGCAGGGCACCTATAATGAACACTGAAGCTTTCTTT. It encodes CASSEGRAPIMNTEAFF.

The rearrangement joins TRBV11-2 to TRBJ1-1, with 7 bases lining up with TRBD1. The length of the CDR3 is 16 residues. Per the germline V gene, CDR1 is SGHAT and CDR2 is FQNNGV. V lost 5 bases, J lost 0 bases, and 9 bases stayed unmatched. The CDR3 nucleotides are TGTGCCAGCAGCGACCCAGGGGGACTCATGAACACTGAAGCTTTCTTT. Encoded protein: CASSDPGGLMNTEAFF.

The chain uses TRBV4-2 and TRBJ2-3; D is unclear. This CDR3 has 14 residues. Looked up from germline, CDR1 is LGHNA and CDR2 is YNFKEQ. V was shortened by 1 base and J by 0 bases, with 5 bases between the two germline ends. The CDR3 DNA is TGTGCCAGCAGCCAAGGAGAGAGCACAGATACGCAGTATTTT. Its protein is CASSQGESTDTQYF.

CDR3 loop: CASSGRDRGEKLFF. The CDR3 region has the DNA TGTGCCAGCAGCGGACGGGACAGGGGTGAAAAACTGTTTTTT. The chain combines TRBV4-2 with TRBJ1-4; 10 bases agree with TRBD1. Per germline, CDR1 LGHNA and CDR2 YNFKEQ. The CDR3 is 14 residues long. V trimming: 5 bases; J trimming: 7 bases; junction bases outside the gene matches: 4.

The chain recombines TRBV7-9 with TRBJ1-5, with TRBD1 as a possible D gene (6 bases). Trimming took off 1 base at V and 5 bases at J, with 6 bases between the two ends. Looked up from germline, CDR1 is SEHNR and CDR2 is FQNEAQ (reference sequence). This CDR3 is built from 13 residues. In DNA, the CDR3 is TGTGCCAGCAGCTTAGAGGGGGATCAGCCCCAGCATTTT. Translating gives CASSLEGDQPQHF.

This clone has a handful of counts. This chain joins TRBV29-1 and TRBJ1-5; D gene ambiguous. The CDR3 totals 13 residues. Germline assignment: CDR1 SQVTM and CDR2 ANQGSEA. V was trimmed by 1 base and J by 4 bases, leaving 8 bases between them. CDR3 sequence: CSVEVTRNQPQHF. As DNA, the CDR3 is TGCAGCGTTGAAGTTACAAGGAATCAGCCCCAGCATTTT.

The CDR3 sequence: CASSIVGDRGLAGYTF. CDR3 DNA: TGTGCCAGTAGTATAGTTGGAGACAGGGGATTAGCCGGCTACACCTTC. The chain has TRBV19 and TRBJ1-2; the match to TRBD1 covers 8 bases. Germline values: CDR1 LNHDA, CDR2 SQIVND (reference sequence). The CDR3 sequence is 16 residues long. V shed 1 base, J shed 8 bases, and the junction held 12 bases outside the gene matches.

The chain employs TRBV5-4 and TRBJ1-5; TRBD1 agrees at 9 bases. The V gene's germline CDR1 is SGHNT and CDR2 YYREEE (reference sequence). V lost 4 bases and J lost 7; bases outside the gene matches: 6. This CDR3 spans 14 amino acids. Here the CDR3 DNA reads TGTGCCAGCAGCCTGGACAGGGGTGAACAGCCCCAGCATTTT. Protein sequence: CASSLDRGEQPQHF.

DNA for the CDR3: TGTGCCAGCAGCTTTCAAGAGACCCAGTACTTC. Translation: CASSFQETQYF. This chain uses TRBV7-9 with TRBJ2-5; D is unresolved. CDR1 SEHNR and CDR2 FQNEAQ come from the germline V gene (reference sequence). CDR3 length: 11 residues. Trimming cost V 3 bases and J 2 bases, with 1 base left between them.

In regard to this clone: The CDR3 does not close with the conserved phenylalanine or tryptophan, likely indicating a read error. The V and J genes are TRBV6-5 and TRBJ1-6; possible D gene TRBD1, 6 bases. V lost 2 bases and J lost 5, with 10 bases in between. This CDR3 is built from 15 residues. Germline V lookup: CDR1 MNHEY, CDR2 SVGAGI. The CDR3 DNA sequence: TGTGCCAGCAGTTACCGCCACAGGGATAATTCACCCCTCCACCTT. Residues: CASSYRHRDNSPLHL.

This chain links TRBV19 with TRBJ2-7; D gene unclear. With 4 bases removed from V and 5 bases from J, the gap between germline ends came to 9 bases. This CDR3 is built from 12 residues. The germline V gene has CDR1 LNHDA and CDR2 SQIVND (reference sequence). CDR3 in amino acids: CASSTLRHEQYF. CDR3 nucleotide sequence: TGTGCCAGTAGTACCCTGAGGCACGAGCAGTACTTC.

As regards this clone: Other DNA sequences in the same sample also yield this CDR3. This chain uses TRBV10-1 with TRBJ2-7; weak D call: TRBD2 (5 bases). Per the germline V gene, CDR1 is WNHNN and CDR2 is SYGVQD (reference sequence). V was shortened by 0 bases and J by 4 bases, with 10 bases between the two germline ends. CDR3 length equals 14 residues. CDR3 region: CASSESGKRYEQYF. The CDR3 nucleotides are TGCGCCAGCAGTGAGTCCGGGAAAAGGTACGAGCAGTACTTC.

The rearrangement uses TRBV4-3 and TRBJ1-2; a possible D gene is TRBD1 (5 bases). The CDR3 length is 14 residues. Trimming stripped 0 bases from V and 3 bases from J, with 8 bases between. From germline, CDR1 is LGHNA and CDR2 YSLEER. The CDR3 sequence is CASSQDQGHYGYTF. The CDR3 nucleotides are TGCGCCAGCAGCCAAGATCAGGGACACTATGGCTACACCTTC.

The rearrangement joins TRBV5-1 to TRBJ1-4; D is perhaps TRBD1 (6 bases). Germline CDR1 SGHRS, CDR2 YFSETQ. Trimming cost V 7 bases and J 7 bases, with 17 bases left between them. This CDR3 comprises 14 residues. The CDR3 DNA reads TGCGCCAGCGGCGAGGGGGGTTTTCGTGAAAAACTGTTTTTT. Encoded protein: CASGEGGFREKLFF. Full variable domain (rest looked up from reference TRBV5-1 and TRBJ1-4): KAGVTQTPRYLIKTRGQQVTLSCSPISGHRSVSWYQQTPGQGLQFLFEYFSETQRNKGNFPGRFSGRQFSNSRSEMNVSTLELGDSALYLCASGEGGFREKLFFGSGTQLSVL.

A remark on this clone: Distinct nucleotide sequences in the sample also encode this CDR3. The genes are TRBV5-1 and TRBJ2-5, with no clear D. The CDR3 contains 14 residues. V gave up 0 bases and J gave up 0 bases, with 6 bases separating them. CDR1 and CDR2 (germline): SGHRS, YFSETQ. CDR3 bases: TGCGCCAGCAGCTTGGGCCGAAACCAAGAGACCCAGTACTTC. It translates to CASSLGRNQETQYF.

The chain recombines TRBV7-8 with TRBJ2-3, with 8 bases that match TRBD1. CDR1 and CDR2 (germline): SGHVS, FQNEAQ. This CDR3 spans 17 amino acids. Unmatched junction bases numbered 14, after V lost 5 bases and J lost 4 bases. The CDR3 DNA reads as TGTGCCAGCAGCGAAAGACAGGGGTGGGGTTTGTCAGATACGCAGTATTTT. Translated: CASSERQGWGLSDTQYF.

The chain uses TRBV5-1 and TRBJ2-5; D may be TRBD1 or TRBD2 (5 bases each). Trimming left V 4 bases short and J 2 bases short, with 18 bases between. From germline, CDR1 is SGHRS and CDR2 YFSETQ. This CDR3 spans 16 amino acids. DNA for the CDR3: TGCGCCAGCAGCCTTAATAGTGGGGGAGATCAAGAGACCCAGTACTTC. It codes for CASSLNSGGDQETQYF.

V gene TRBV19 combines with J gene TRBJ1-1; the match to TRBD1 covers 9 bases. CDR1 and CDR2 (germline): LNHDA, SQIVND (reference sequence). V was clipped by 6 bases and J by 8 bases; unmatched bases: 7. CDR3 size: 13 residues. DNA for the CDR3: TGTGCCAGTAGGGCGGACAGGGGAAACGAAGCTTTCTTT. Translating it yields CASRADRGNEAFF.

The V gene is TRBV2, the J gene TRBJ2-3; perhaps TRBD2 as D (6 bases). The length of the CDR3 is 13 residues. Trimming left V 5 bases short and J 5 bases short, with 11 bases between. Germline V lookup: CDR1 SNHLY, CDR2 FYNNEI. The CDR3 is CASSLGGIDTQYF. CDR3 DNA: TGTGCCAGCAGTCTGGGGGGTATAGATACGCAGTATTTT.

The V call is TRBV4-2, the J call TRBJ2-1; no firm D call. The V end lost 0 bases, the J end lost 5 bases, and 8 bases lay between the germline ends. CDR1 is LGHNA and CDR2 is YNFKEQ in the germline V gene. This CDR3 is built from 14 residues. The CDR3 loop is CASSQDVQNNEQFF. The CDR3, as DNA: TGTGCCAGCAGCCAAGATGTGCAGAACAATGAGCAGTTCTTC.

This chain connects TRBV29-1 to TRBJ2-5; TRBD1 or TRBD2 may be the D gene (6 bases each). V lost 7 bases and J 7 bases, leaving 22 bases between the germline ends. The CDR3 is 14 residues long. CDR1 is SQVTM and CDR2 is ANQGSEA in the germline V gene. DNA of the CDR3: TGCAGCGCCCTAGAGGGGGGACGGGCGAGGACCCAGTACTTC. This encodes CSALEGGRARTQYF.

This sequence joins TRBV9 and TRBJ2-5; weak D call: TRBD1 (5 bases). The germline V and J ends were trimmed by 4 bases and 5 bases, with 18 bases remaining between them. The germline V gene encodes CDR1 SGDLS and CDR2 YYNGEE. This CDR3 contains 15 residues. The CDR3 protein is CASSPFQGLGETQYF. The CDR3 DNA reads TGTGCCAGCAGCCCCTTCCAGGGCCTTGGTGAGACCCAGTACTTC.

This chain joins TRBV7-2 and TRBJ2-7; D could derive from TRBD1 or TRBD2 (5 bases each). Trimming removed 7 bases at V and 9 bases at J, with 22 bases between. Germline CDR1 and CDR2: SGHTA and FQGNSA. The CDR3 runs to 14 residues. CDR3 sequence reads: CASNPGPIAGGQYF. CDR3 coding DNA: TGTGCCAGCAACCCAGGGCCCATCGCGGGCGGGCAGTACTTC.

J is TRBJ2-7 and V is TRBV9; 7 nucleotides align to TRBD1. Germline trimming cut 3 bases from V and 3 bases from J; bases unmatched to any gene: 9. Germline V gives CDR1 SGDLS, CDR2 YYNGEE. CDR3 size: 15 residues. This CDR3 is CASSAKGDSHYEQYF. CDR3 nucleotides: TGTGCCAGCAGCGCGAAGGGGGACAGCCACTACGAGCAGTACTTC.

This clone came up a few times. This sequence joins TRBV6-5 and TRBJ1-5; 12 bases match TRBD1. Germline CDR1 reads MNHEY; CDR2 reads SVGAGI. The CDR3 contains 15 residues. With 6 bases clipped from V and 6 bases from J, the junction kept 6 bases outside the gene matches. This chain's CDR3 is CASRPGTGGVQPQHF. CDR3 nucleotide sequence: TGTGCCAGCAGACCCGGGACAGGGGGCGTTCAGCCCCAGCATTTT.

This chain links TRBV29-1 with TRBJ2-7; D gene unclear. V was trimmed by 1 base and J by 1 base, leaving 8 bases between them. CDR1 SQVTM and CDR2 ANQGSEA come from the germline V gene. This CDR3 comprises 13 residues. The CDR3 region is CSVEAGSSYEQYF. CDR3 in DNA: TGCAGCGTTGAAGCGGGCAGTTCCTACGAGCAGTACTTC.

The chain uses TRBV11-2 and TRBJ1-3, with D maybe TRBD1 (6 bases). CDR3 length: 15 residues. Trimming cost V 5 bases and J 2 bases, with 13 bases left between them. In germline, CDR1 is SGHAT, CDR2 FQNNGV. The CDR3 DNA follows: TGTGCCAGCAGCCTCGGGACATATACTGGAAACACCATATATTTT. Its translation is CASSLGTYTGNTIYF. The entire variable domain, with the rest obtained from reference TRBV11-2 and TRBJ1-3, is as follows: EAGVAQSPRYKIIEKRQSVAFWCNPISGHATLYWYQQILGQGPKLLIQFQNNGVVDDSQLPKDRFSAERLKGVDSTLKIQPAKLEDSAVYLCASSLGTYTGNTIYFGEGSWLTVV.

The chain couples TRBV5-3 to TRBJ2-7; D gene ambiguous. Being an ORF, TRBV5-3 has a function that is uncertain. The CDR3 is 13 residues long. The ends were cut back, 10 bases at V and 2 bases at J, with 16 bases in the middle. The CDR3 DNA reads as TGTGCCTTCTATCCGCCCGCTCCCTACGAGCAGTACTTC. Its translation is CAFYPPAPYEQYF.

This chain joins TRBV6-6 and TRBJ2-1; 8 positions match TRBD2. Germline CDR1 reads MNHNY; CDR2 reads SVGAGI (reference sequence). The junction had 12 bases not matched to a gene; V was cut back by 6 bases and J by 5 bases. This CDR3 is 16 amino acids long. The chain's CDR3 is CASRSGRAGGHNEQFF. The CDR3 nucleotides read TGTGCCAGCAGATCGGGTAGGGCGGGGGGTCACAATGAGCAGTTCTTC.